The rows below give T cell receptor beta chains drawn from one sample of a study of cytomegalovirus exposure and HLA in healthy donors. Assay: immunoSEQ multiplex PCR; the TCRdb copy retains only in-frame clones and omits some. The table lists about 150,000 clones, about 80% of them singletons. The sample comprised PBMCs. The origin of the receptors is a man aged 25-45 years in good health and CMV-seropositive. CDR3s include the opening cysteine and the closing phenylalanine or tryptophan. D genes are given only for firm matches. A row's size may be missing; if present it is once, few, many or a size class.

j_gene | v_gene | d_gene | abundance | CDR3aa | CDR3nt
TRBJ2-7 | TRBV15 | NA | NA | CATSRDQTGSRYEQYF | TGTGCCACCAGCAGAGACCAGACTGGAAGCCGCTACGAGCAGTACTTC
TRBJ1-5 | TRBV10-3 | TRBD1 | NA | CAADNSGTGRLVSNQPQHF | TGTGCCGCGGATAACTCCGGGACAGGGAGATTGGTGAGCAATCAGCCCCAGCATTTT
TRBJ2-1 | TRBV7-3 | NA | NA | CASSLSSVNEQFF | TGTGCCAGCAGCTTAAGTTCTGTTAATGAGCAGTTCTTC
TRBJ2-2 | TRBV19 | TRBD1 | NA | CASSDRVTGELFF | TGTGCCAGTAGTGACAGGGTTACCGGGGAGCTGTTTTTT
TRBJ1-5 | TRBV2 | TRBD1 | once | CASMGGTGNNQPQHF | TGTGCCAGCATGGGAGGGACAGGCAACAATCAGCCCCAGCATTTT
TRBJ2-2 | TRBV19 | TRBD1 | NA | CASSDRGRMDGELFF | TGTGCCAGTAGTGACAGGGGGCGAATGGACGGGGAGCTGTTTTTT
TRBJ1-2 | TRBV7-9 | NA | NA | CASSLEEGKSYTF | TGTGCCAGCAGCTTAGAAGAGGGTAAGAGCTACACCTTC
TRBJ2-1 | TRBV27 | NA | NA | CASSSSGAYNEQFF | TGTGCCAGCAGTTCGTCAGGGGCCTACAATGAGCAGTTCTTC
TRBJ2-1 | TRBV7-9 | NA | NA | CASSLHGEQFF | TGTGCCAGCAGCCTCCACGGTGAGCAGTTCTTC
TRBJ1-2 | TRBV5-4 | TRBD1 | NA | CASSPGTGGGYGYTF | TGTGCCAGCAGCCCCGGGACAGGGGGCGGGTATGGCTACACCTTC
TRBJ1-1 | TRBV5-8 | NA | NA | CASSLGPMGSEAFF | TGTGCCAGCAGCTTGGGCCCCATGGGCAGTGAAGCTTTCTTT
TRBJ1-1 | TRBV28 | TRBD1 | NA | CASKGGGQGDTEAFF | TGTGCCAGCAAAGGCGGAGGACAGGGAGACACTGAAGCTTTCTTT
TRBJ2-1 | TRBV7-8 | NA | NA | CASSYRHPQRPNEQFF | TGTGCCAGCAGCTACAGACATCCCCAAAGGCCCAATGAGCAGTTCTTC
TRBJ1-2 | TRBV5-1 | NA | NA | CASSLGQAPGYGYTF | TGCGCCAGCAGCTTGGGACAGGCCCCTGGCTATGGCTACACCTTC
TRBJ2-2 | TRBV5-1 | TRBD1 | few | CASSATGANTGELFF | TGCGCCAGCAGCGCAACAGGGGCGAACACCGGGGAGCTGTTTTTT